The sequence of this TCR beta chain was determined in a study of T cell changes during pregnancy in multiple sclerosis. This CDR3 spans 15 amino acids. V was trimmed by 5 bases and J by 0 bases, leaving 12 bases between them. Germline CDR1 is MNHNS and CDR2 is SASEGT. Some clones are missing from TCRdb's copy, which holds only in-frame ones; the method was immunoSEQ multiplex PCR. The table has about 42,000 clones, 84% seen once. The sequenced sample was CD4+ T cells from peripheral blood mononuclear cells, obtained before pregnancy. The chain links TRBV6-1 to TRBJ2-3; a possible D gene is TRBD2 (6 bases). The TCR sequence derives from a female donor with multiple sclerosis, enrolled in a pregnancy study. CDR3 in amino acids: CASSSAGGSTDTQYF. The CDR3 nucleotides read TGTGCCAGCAGTTCAGCTGGAGGGAGCACAGATACGCAGTATTTT.